This TCR beta chain was profiled in a study of CD8 T cells in Susac syndrome. Overall study results and limits: The study's TCR sequencing and HLA analysis drew on a certain number of individuals. That number was acknowledged as relatively small.

The V segment lost 0 bases and the J segment 6 bases; nucleotides outside the gene matches: 7. Germline V gene lookup returns CDR1 SGHDT and CDR2 YYEEEE. This CDR3 is built from 15 residues. For this clonotype: Its target is not known.

CD8+ and CD4+ T cells from blood underwent TCR beta sequencing, which was carried out in a high-throughput format. The TEMRA cells underwent FACS enrichment, while the CD8+ and CD4+ T cells underwent negative isolation. Random hexamers served to reverse transcribe roughly 0.5 to 1 ug RNA. Across 54 Vbeta and 13 Jbeta, TCR beta CDR3 was amplified with immunoSEQ multiplex PCR. In TCRdb, the immunoSEQ multiplex PCR reads were re-called with MiXCR into one record per CDR3 protein. The repertoire includes roughly 120,000 distinct CDR3 sequences, around 94% of them detected once, and approximately 0.13% sits in the top ten.

Sample: CD4+ T cells from PBMCs. This chain links TRBV5-6 with TRBJ2-7, with 9 bases fitting TRBD1. The source of this sequence is a human donor with multiple sclerosis. The chain's CDR3 is CASSLVGTGRGEQYF. CDR3 sequence (DNA): TGTGCCAGCAGCTTGGTCGGGACAGGGCGCGGCGAGCAGTACTTC. Full variable domain (remainder filled in from reference TRBV5-6 and TRBJ2-7): DAGVTQSPTHLIKTRGQQVTLRCSPKSGHDTVSWYQQALGQGPQFIFQYYEEEERQRGNFPDRFSGHQFPNYSSELNVNALLLGDSALYLCASSLVGTGRGEQYFGPGTRLTVT.